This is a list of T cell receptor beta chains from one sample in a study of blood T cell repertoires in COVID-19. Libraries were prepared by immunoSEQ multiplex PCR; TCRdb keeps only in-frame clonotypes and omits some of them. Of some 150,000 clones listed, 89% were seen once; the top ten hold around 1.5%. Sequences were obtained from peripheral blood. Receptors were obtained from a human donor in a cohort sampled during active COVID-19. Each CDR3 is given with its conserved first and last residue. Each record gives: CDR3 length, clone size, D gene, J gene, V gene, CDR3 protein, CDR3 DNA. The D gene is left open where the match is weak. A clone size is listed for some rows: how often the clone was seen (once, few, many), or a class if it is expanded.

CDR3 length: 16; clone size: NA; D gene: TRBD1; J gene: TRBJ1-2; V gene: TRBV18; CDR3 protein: CASSTGTGGADYGYTF; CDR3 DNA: TGTGCCAGCTCAACCGGGACAGGGGGCGCCGACTATGGCTACACCTTC
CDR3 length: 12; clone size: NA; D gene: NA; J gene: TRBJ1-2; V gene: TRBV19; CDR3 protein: CASHQSLYGYTF; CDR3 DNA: TGTGCCAGCCATCAGTCCCTCTATGGCTACACCTTC
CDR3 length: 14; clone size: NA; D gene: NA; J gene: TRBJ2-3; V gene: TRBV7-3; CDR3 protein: CASSSSGETDTQYF; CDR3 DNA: TGTGCCAGCAGCTCCTCAGGGGAGACAGATACGCAGTATTTT
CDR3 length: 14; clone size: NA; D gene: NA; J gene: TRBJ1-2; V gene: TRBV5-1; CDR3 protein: CASSLGVLNYGYTF; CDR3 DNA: TGCGCCAGCAGCTTGGGCGTATTAAACTATGGCTACACCTTC
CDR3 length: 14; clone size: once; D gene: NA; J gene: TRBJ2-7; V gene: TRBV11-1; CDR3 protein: CASSLDRSSYEQYF; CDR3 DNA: TGTGCCAGCAGCTTAGACAGGAGCTCCTACGAGCAGTACTTC
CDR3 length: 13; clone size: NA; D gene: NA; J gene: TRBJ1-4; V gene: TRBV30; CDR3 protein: CAWSVGAWEKLFF; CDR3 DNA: TGTGCCTGGAGTGTTGGGGCTTGGGAAAAACTGTTTTTT
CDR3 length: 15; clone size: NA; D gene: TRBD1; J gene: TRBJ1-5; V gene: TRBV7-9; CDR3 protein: CASSSSDRANQPQHF; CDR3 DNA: TGTGCCAGCAGCTCGTCGGACAGGGCTAATCAGCCCCAGCATTTT
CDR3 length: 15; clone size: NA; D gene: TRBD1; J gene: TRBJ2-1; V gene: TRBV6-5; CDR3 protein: CASSSRDRGSNEQFF; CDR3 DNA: TGTGCCAGCAGTAGTAGGGACAGGGGAAGCAATGAGCAGTTCTTC
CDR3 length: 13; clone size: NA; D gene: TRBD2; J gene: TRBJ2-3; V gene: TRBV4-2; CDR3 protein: CASSQDGGLAVYF; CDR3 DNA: TGTGCCAGCAGCCAAGATGGGGGACTAGCTGTGTATTTT
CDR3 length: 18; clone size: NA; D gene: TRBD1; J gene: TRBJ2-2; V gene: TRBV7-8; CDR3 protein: CASSSTLGQGARTGELFF; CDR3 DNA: TGTGCCAGCAGCTCCACTCTGGGACAGGGGGCGCGGACCGGGGAGCTGTTTTTT
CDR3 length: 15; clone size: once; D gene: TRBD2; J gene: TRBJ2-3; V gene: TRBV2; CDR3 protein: CASSKLAGGPDTQYF; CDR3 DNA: TGTGCCAGCAGCAAACTAGCGGGGGGACCAGATACGCAGTATTTT
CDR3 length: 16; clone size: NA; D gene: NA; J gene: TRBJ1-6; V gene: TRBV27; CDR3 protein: CASSLREGSYNSPLHF; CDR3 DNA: TGTGCCAGCAGTTTAAGGGAGGGCTCCTATAATTCACCCCTCCACTTT
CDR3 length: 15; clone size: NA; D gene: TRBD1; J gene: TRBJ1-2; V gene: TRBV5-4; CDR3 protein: CASSVGQGDGYGYTF; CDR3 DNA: TGTGCCAGCAGCGTAGGACAGGGGGACGGCTATGGCTACACCTTC
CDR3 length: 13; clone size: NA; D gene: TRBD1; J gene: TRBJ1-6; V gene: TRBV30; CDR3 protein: CAWSETTGRPLHF; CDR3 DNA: TGTGCCTGGAGCGAAACGACAGGGCGACCCCTCCACTTT
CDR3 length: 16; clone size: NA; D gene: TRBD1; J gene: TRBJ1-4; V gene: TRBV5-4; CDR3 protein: CASSSGQLAPNEKLFF; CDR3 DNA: TGTGCCAGCAGCTCGGGACAGTTGGCTCCTAATGAAAAACTGTTTTTT
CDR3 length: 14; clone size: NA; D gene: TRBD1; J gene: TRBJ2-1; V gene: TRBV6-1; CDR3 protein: CASSEADRESAQFF; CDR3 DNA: TGTGCCAGCAGTGAAGCCGACAGGGAATCGGCGCAGTTCTTC
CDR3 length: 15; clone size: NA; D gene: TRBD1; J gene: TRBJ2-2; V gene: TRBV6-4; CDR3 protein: CASSDLGQGGGELFF; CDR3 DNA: TGTGCCAGCAGTGACCTGGGACAGGGAGGCGGGGAGCTGTTTTTT
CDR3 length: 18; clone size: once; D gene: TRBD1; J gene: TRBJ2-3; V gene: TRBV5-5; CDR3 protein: CASSLRRQGLLFTDTQYF; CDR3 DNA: TGTGCCAGCAGCTTGAGGCGACAGGGGCTCCTTTTCACAGATACGCAGTATTTT
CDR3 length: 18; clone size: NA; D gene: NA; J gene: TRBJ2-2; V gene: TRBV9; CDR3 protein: CASSVVPNWRGGTGELFF; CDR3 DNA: TGTGCCAGCAGCGTAGTGCCTAACTGGCGGGGCGGCACCGGGGAGCTGTTTTTT
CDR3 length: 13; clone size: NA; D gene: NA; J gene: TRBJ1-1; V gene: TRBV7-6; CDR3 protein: CASSHSGGTEAFF; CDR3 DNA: TGTGCCAGCAGCCATTCGGGGGGAACTGAAGCTTTCTTT
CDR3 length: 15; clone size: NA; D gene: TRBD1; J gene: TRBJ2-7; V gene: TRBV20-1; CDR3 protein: CSASFTGASPYEQYF; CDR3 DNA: TGCAGTGCTAGTTTCACAGGGGCCTCTCCCTACGAGCAGTACTTC
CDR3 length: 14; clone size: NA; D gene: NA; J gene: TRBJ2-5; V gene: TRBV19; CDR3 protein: CASSMGQGKETQYF; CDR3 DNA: TGTGCCAGTAGTATGGGGCAGGGGAAAGAGACCCAGTACTTC